The source of this TCR beta chain is a study of blood T cell repertoires in COVID-19. For the study at large: Material from acute and convalescent COVID-19 was sourced from the United States, Italy and Spain. T cells, B-cell-depleted T cells, or PBMCs provided the cDNA or gDNA that served as material.

V lost 10 bases, J lost 6 bases, and 8 bases stayed unmatched. This CDR3 contains 13 residues. As originally analysed: Reference gene primers were amplified, and this amplification served to estimate nucleated cell counts. The repertoire was sequenced with immunoSEQ multiplex PCR; TCRdb's copy has only in-frame clones and lacks some. That table supplies the V and J calls and clone size; D and trimming were determined from the DNA. The sample records 52,000 or so clones, around 84% being singletons. The chain combines TRBV12-3 or TRBV12-4 with TRBJ2-2; 7 nucleotides match TRBD1. The receptor's source is a man between 45 and 60 years old with acute or convalescent COVID-19. The material sequenced was peripheral blood. CDR3 DNA sequence: TGTGCCAACCAGGGGGTGTGGGCCGGGGAGCTGTTTTTT. Translated, it gives CANQGVWAGELFF.